The clone carrying this T cell receptor (beta chain) has only a few counts. Germline trimming cut 4 bases from V and 11 bases from J; bases unmatched to any gene: 9. Germline V gene lookup returns CDR1 MNHEY and CDR2 SMNVEV (reference sequence). The CDR3 length is 13 residues. This record comes from a study of T cell responses to AZD1222 COVID-19 vaccine. Assay: immunoSEQ multiplex PCR; the TCRdb copy retains only in-frame clones and omits some. The table records around 130,000 clones, around nine tenths of them present only once. This receptor was obtained from an adult in good health. This material consisted of peripheral blood, taken on day 0 of AZD1222 vaccination. The chain employs TRBV27 and TRBJ1-2; 8 bases align to TRBD1. The CDR3: CASSSGQGILYTF. CDR3 DNA: TGTGCCAGCAGTTCTGGACAGGGAATTCTTTACACCTTC.